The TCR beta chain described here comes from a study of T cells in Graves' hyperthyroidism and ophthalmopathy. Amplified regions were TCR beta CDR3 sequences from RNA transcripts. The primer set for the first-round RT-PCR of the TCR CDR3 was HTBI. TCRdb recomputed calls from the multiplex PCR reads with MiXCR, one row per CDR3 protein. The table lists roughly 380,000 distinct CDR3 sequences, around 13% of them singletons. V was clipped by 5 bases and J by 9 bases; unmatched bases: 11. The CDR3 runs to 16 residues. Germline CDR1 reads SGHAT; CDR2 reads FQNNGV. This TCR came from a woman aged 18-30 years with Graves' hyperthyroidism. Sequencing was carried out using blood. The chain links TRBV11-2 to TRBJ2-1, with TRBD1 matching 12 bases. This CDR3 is CASSPPGQGARGEQFF. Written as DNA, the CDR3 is TGTGCCAGCAGCCCTCCGGGACAGGGGGCGAGGGGTGAGCAGTTCTTC.